Listed here are 27 T cell receptor beta chains from one sample, sequenced in a study of untreated major depressive disorder. Assay: immunoSEQ multiplex PCR; the TCRdb copy retains only in-frame clones and omits some. The table lists 20,000 to 25,000 clones, more than 70% of them singletons. Sequenced input: CD4+ T cells from PBMCs. The source is a woman aged 25-40 years in good health.

This chain connects TRBV5-1 to TRBJ2-2; D possibly uses TRBD1 or TRBD2 (6 bases each). Germline V gene lookup returns CDR1 SGHRS and CDR2 YFSETQ. V lost 0 bases, J lost 6 bases, and 12 bases lay in between. CDR3 length equals 15 residues. CDR3 nucleotides: TGCGCCAGCAGCTTGGATGGGGGGCAGGCCGGGGAGCTGTTTTTT. This encodes CASSLDGGQAGELFF.

The chain employs TRBV30 and TRBJ2-3; unclear D gene. V lost 0 bases to trimming and J lost 4 bases, with 8 bases between them. The CDR3 sequence is 13 residues long. The germline V gene has CDR1 GTSNPN and CDR2 SVGIG (reference sequence). CDR3 coding DNA: TGTGCCTGGAGTGTACGACGGGCAGATACGCAGTATTTT. It encodes CAWSVRRADTQYF.

Of note for this clone: Other DNA sequences from this sample encode an identical CDR3 as well. V and J are TRBV9 and TRBJ2-1; D is perhaps TRBD2 (5 bases). The length of the CDR3 is 15 residues. Germline V gene lookup returns CDR1 SGDLS and CDR2 YYNGEE. The V end lost 0 bases, the J end lost 0 bases, and 7 bases lay between the germline ends. CDR3 loop: CASSVVDYSYNEQFF. The CDR3 region has the DNA TGTGCCAGCAGCGTAGTTGACTACTCCTACAATGAGCAGTTCTTC.

The CDR3 nucleotides are TGTGCCAGCAGCAATTTTGCGGACAGGGGCGACAATGAGCAGTTCTTC. It is translated as CASSNFADRGDNEQFF. The rearrangement links TRBV4-2 to TRBJ2-1, with TRBD1 identical over 9 bases. The CDR3 extends over 16 amino acids. The J segment lost 5 bases and the V segment lost 5 bases, leaving 10 bases of the junction unmatched. CDR1 and CDR2 from the germline V gene are LGHNA and YNFKEQ.

The chain combines TRBV27 with TRBJ2-7; no clear D. V was clipped by 5 bases and J by 6 bases, with 11 bases between them. Germline-derived CDR1 and CDR2 are MNHEY and SMNVEV (reference sequence). This CDR3 region has 12 residues. CDR3 protein: CASSRRNGEQYF. CDR3 in DNA: TGTGCCAGCAGTCGCAGAAATGGCGAGCAGTACTTC.

This clone was recorded once. The V and J genes are TRBV2 and TRBJ1-6; 8 nucleotides line up with TRBD1. CDR1 is SNHLY and CDR2 is FYNNEI in the germline V gene. With 6 bases clipped from V and 9 bases from J, the junction kept 7 bases outside the gene matches. The CDR3 has 14 amino acids. The CDR3 DNA is TGTGCCAGCAGGGACAGGGCGCCGATTTCACCCCTCCACTTT. It yields the protein CASRDRAPISPLHF. Filled out from reference TRBV2 and TRBJ1-6, the complete variable domain reads EPEVTQTPSHQVTQMGQEVILRCVPISNHLYFYWYRQILGQKVEFLVSFYNNEISEKSEIFDDQFSVERPDGSNFTLKIRSTKLEDSAMYFCASRDRAPISPLHFGNGTRLTVT.

The rearrangement joins TRBV7-2 to TRBJ2-7; TRBD1 aligns across 11 bases. Germline-derived CDR1 and CDR2 are SGHTA and FQGNSA. The V gene end was trimmed by 0 bases and the J gene end by 4 bases; junction bases not matched to a gene: 5. This CDR3 contains 16 residues. This chain's CDR3 is CASSLARGTGGYEQYF. As DNA, the CDR3 is TGTGCCAGCAGCTTAGCTCGTGGGACAGGGGGGTACGAGCAGTACTTC.

The rearrangement links TRBV2 to TRBJ2-5, with 12 bases that match TRBD1. Trimming took 4 bases from V and 7 from J; bases not matched to a gene: 7. The V gene's germline CDR1 is SNHLY and CDR2 FYNNEI. The CDR3 consists of 15 residues. CDR3 in amino acids: CASSAGTGGGRTQYF. DNA of the CDR3: TGTGCCAGCAGTGCCGGGACAGGGGGCGGGCGGACCCAGTACTTC.

This clone was seen a handful of times. CDR3 nucleotide sequence: TGTGCCAGCAGTCTCACCGGAGGACAGGGCTACGAGCAGTACTTC. This encodes CASSLTGGQGYEQYF. The genes are TRBV27 and TRBJ2-7, with TRBD1 matching over 8 bases. V dropped 5 bases and J dropped 3; count of bases not matched to a gene: 9. This CDR3 has 15 amino acids. In germline, CDR1 is MNHEY, CDR2 SMNVEV (reference sequence).

This clone has a handful of counts. The chain recombines TRBV11-2 with TRBJ1-6; D is undetermined. This CDR3 region has 14 residues. V dropped 8 bases and J dropped 9 bases, with 17 bases sitting between them. Germline assignment: CDR1 SGHAT and CDR2 FQNNGV. The CDR3 coding sequence is TGTGCCAGCGAGGGAGGACTCATTGGTTCACCCCTCCACTTT. This gives the protein CASEGGLIGSPLHF.

This chain uses TRBV5-5 with TRBJ2-1; D unclear. Trimming cost V 4 bases and J 5 bases, with 10 bases left between them. The CDR3 has 13 amino acids. Looked up from germline, CDR1 is SGHKS and CDR2 is YYEKEE (reference sequence). The CDR3 nucleotides read TGTGCCAGCAGCCTTGGACCTGACAATGAGCAGTTCTTC. Its translation: CASSLGPDNEQFF.

The chain is built from TRBV27 and TRBJ1-2, with D possibly matching TRBD1 (6 bases). V was shortened by 6 bases and J by 4 bases, with 18 bases between the two germline ends. The CDR3 has 15 amino acids. Germline V CDR1 and CDR2: MNHEY, SMNVEV (reference sequence). DNA of the CDR3: TGTGCCAGCAGCCCCCGGCGGGGGGGGCCCTATGGCTACACCTTC. This encodes CASSPRRGGPYGYTF.

The J gene is TRBJ2-7, the V gene TRBV7-8, with D unclear. The CDR3 consists of 12 residues. The V end lost 1 base, the J end lost 4 bases, and 5 bases lay between the germline ends. The germline CDR1 and CDR2 sequences are SGHVS and FQNEAQ. The CDR3, as DNA: TGTGCCAGCAGCTTAGAACAGTACGAGCAGTACTTC. This encodes CASSLEQYEQYF.

The rearrangement links TRBV28 to TRBJ1-4, with D tentatively TRBD1 (5 bases). CDR1 MDHEN and CDR2 SYDVKM come from the germline V gene. V dropped 4 bases and J dropped 0 bases, with 15 bases sitting between them. There are 17 residues in the CDR3. The CDR3 sequence is CASSSGAGPATNEKLFF. The DNA of the CDR3 is TGTGCCAGCAGTTCCGGAGCGGGGCCCGCAACTAATGAAAAACTGTTTTTT.

CDR3 bases: TGTGCCAGCAGTTACCAGGGCTCCATGGTGGGCTACACCTTC. Its protein is CASSYQGSMVGYTF. V is TRBV6-5 and J is TRBJ1-2; maybe TRBD1 (5 bases). In germline, CDR1 is MNHEY, CDR2 SVGAGI. Between the trimmed V and J ends, which lost 2 bases and 8 bases, there was a span of 15 bases. The CDR3 has 14 residues.

The chain joins TRBV30 to TRBJ2-7; 9 bases are a match to TRBD2. There are 15 residues in the CDR3. Germline V lookup: CDR1 GTSNPN, CDR2 SVGIG (reference sequence). V shed 6 bases and J 5 bases; nucleotides not matched to a gene: 14. CDR3 coding DNA: TGTGCCTGTTCCCCTTATCGCGGGGGGGCGAACGAGCAGTACTTC. Residues: CACSPYRGGANEQYF.

V usage is TRBV19 and J usage is TRBJ1-5; D gene uncertain. V lost 1 base, J lost 3 bases, and 7 bases lay in between. This CDR3 region has 14 residues. Germline loops: CDR1 LNHDA, CDR2 SQIVND (reference sequence). The CDR3 spells CASSIAQSNQPQHF. CDR3 bases: TGTGCCAGTAGTATAGCGCAATCCAATCAGCCCCAGCATTTT.

The gene calls are TRBV10-1 and TRBJ1-5; no clear D gene. CDR1 is WNHNN and CDR2 is SYGVQD in the germline V gene (reference sequence). The germline V and J ends were trimmed by 0 bases and 0 bases, with 12 bases remaining between them. This CDR3 spans 17 amino acids. This chain's CDR3 is CASSESGENYSNQPQHF. CDR3 bases: TGCGCCAGCAGTGAGTCTGGGGAGAATTATAGCAATCAGCCCCAGCATTTT.

V gene TRBV14 combines with J gene TRBJ2-1; TRBD2 matches at 11 bases. Germline V gives CDR1 SGHDN, CDR2 FVKESK. The V and J ends lost 0 bases and 10 bases, in that order; junction bases with no gene match: 5. The length of the CDR3 is 15 residues. CDR3 bases: TGTGCCAGCAGCCAAGAGCTAGCGGGGGGCGGGGAGCAGTTCTTC. This encodes CASSQELAGGGEQFF.

The rearrangement uses TRBV4-2 and TRBJ2-7, with D unclear. The V gene lost 0 bases and the J gene lost 4 bases, with 7 bases spanning the gap. Germline lookup yields CDR1 LGHNA and CDR2 YNFKEQ. CDR3 length: 13 amino acids. DNA for the CDR3: TGTGCCAGCAGCCAAGAGATGGGGTACGAGCAGTACTTC. Its protein is CASSQEMGYEQYF.

The rearrangement uses TRBV27 and TRBJ2-7; D perhaps matches TRBD2 (7 bases). V was pared by 0 bases and J by 3 bases, with 12 bases between. This CDR3 contains 15 residues. Germline V CDR1 and CDR2: MNHEY, SMNVEV (reference sequence). The CDR3 region has the DNA TGTGCCAGCAGTTTATCCAGGGGAGGGATCTACGAGCAGTACTTC. This sequence encodes CASSLSRGGIYEQYF.

In nucleotides, the CDR3 is TGTGCCAGCAGTGAAACCGGGACAGGACTGGGCTACACCTTC. It translates to CASSETGTGLGYTF. This chain connects TRBV6-4 to TRBJ1-2; 8 bases agree with TRBD1. Trimming at V came to 3 bases and at J to 8 bases, leaving 8 bases not matched to a gene. The CDR3 length is 14 residues. Germline values: CDR1 MRHNA, CDR2 SNTAGT.

In DNA form, the CDR3 reads TGTGCCAGTATGACCGGTTATGGCTACACCTTC. It codes for CASMTGYGYTF. J is TRBJ1-2 and V is TRBV19; D gene ambiguous. Trimming shortened V by 7 bases and J by 5 bases, and 8 bases separated the two germline ends. The CDR3 is 11 amino acids. CDR1 and CDR2 (germline): LNHDA, SQIVND (reference sequence).

The gene calls are TRBV27 and TRBJ2-6, with D tentatively TRBD1 or TRBD2 (6 bases each). Germline values: CDR1 MNHEY, CDR2 SMNVEV (reference sequence). V dropped 8 bases and J dropped 0 bases, with 14 bases sitting between them. CDR3 length: 16 residues. Here the CDR3 DNA reads TGTGCCAGCCACGGGGGCCCGAGCTCTGGGGCCAACGTCCTGACTTTC. Its translation is CASHGGPSSGANVLTF. Supplemented by reference TRBV27 and TRBJ2-6, the full variable domain reads EAQVTQNPRYLITVTGKKLTVTCSQNMNHEYMSWYRQDPGLGLRQIYYSMNVEVTDKGDVPEGYKVSRKEKRNFPLILESPSPNQTSLYFCASHGGPSSGANVLTFGAGSRLTVL.

The V gene is TRBV11-3, the J gene TRBJ2-2; 7 bases line up with TRBD1. This CDR3 is 16 amino acids long. After removal of 2 bases from V and 1 base from J, the junction contained 4 bases not matched to a gene. Germline V lookup: CDR1 SGHNT, CDR2 YENEEA. CDR3 in amino acids: CASSLMGTVNTGELFF. The CDR3 region has the DNA TGTGCCAGCAGCTTAATGGGGACAGTGAACACCGGGGAGCTGTTTTTT.

The chain carries TRBV4-2 and TRBJ2-3; no reliable D call. CDR1 and CDR2 (germline): LGHNA, YNFKEQ. V was trimmed by 3 bases and J by 5 bases, leaving 9 bases between them. The CDR3 runs 13 residues. The CDR3 is CASSHRMGDTQYF. The CDR3 DNA reads TGTGCCAGCAGCCACCGGATGGGAGATACGCAGTATTTT.

The CDR3 reads CRADQGRAFF. CDR3 nucleotide sequence: TGCAGGGCCGATCAGGGAAGAGCTTTCTTT. The chain joins TRBV20-1 to TRBJ1-1; D might be TRBD1 (5 bases). The CDR3 length is 10 residues. Germline CDR1 DFQATT, CDR2 SNEGSKA (reference sequence).